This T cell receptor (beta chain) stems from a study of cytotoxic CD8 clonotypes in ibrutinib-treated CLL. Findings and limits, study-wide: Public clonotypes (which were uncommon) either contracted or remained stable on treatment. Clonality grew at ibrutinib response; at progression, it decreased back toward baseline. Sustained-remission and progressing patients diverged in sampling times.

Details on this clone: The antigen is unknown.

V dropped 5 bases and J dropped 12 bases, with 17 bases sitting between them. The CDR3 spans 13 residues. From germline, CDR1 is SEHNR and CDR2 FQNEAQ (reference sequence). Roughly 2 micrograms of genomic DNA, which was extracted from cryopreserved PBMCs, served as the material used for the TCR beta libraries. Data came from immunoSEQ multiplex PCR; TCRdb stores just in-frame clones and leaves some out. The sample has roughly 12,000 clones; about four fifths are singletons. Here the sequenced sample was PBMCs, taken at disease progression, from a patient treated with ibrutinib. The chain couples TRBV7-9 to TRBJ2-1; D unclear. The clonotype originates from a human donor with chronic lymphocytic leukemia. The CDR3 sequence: CASSPPATFGQFF. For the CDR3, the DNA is TGTGCCAGCAGCCCCCCAGCCACTTTCGGGCAGTTCTTC.